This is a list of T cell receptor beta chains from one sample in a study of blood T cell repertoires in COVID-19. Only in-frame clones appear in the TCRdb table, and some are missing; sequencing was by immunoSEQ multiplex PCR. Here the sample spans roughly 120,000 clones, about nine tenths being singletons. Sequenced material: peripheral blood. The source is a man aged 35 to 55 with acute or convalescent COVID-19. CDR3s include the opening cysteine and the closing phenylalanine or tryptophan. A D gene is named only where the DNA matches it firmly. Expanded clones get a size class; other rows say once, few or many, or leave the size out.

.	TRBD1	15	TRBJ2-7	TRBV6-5	TGTGCCAGCAGTTACTCGAGACAGGGGGAATACGAGCAGTACTTC	CASSYSRQGEYEQYF
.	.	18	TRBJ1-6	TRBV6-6	TGTGCCAGCACCCGATCGGGAGATCTAAGCTCCTATAATTCACCCCTCCACTTT	CASTRSGDLSSYNSPLHF
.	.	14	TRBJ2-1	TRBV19	TGTGCCAGTAGTATAGGAGCGGCCTACAATGAGCAGTTCTTC	CASSIGAAYNEQFF
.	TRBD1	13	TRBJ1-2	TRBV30	TGTGCCTGGAGTCCGGGACAGCAATATGGCTACACCTTC	CAWSPGQQYGYTF
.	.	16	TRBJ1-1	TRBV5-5	TGTGCCAGCAGCTGGGGGGTCCGCGGATCTAACACTGAAGCTTTCTTT	CASSWGVRGSNTEAFF
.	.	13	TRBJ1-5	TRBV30	TGTGCCTGGAGTACAGGTGGTAATCAGCCCCAGCATTTT	CAWSTGGNQPQHF
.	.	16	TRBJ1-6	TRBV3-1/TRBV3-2	TGTGCCAGCAGCCAACGAGCGGGGAGACTTAACTCACCCCTCCACTTT	CASSQRAGRLNSPLHF
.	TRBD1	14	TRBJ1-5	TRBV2	TGTGCCAGCAGTGAGCGGACCAGGGGGCAGCCCCAGCATTTT	CASSERTRGQPQHF
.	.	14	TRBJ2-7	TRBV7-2	TGTGCCAGCAGGGGGAAAGGGGTTGATCGCGAGCAGTACTTC	CASRGKGVDREQYF
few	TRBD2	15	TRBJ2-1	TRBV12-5	TGTGCTAGTGGTTTGGACGGGAGGGCCTTTGATGAGCAGTTCTTC	CASGLDGRAFDEQFF
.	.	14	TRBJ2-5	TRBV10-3	TGTGCCATCAGTGGGAATGGCGGTCAAGAGACCCAGTACTTC	CAISGNGGQETQYF
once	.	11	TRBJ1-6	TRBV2	TGTGCCAGCAGTGTGAGATCACCCCTCCACTTT	CASSVRSPLHF
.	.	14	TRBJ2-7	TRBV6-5	TGTGCCGTATGGGGTTCAGGGGTAAACCACGAGCAGTACTTC	CAVWGSGVNHEQYF
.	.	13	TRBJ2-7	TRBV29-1	TGCAGCGTTGATTTGGGCAGGGAAAGCGAGCAGTACTTC	CSVDLGRESEQYF
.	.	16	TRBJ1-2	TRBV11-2	TGTGCCAGCAGCTTAGTTGGGGCCCGCTCTAACTATGGCTACACCTTC	CASSLVGARSNYGYTF
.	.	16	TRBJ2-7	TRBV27	TGTGCCAGCAGTCCCGCGGGGTTGCAGGTCGGCGGCGAGCAGTACTTC	CASSPAGLQVGGEQYF
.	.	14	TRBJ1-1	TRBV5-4	TGTGCCAGCAGCTTGGTCATGCCGGGGGCTGAAGCTTTCTTT	CASSLVMPGAEAFF
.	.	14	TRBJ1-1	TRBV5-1	TGCGCCAGCAGCTTGGCCGGGATCGGTACTGAAGCTTTCTTT	CASSLAGIGTEAFF
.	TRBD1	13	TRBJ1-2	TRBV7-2	TGTGCCAGCAGCTCCGGGACAGTTAATGGCTACACCTTC	CASSSGTVNGYTF
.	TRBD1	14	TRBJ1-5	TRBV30	TGTGCCTGGACGACAGGGGATTCCGCTCAGCCCCAGCATTTT	CAWTTGDSAQPQHF
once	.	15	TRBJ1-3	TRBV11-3	TGTGCCAGCAGCTTAGATAGTACCCTTGGAAACACCATATATTTT	CASSLDSTLGNTIYF
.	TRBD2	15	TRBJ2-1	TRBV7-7	TGTGCCAGCAGCTTAACTAGCGGGGTTCGTAATGAGCAGTTCTTC	CASSLTSGVRNEQFF
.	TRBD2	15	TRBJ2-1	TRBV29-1	TGCAGCGTAGAAACCGGGACTAGCGGGAGAAGAGCCCAGTTCTTC	CSVETGTSGRRAQFF
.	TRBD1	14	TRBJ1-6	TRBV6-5	TGTGCCACGAATACAGGGGACAGAAATTCACCCCTCCACTTT	CATNTGDRNSPLHF
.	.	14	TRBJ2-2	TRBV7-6	TGTGCCAGCAGCCCGTTCCAAGCCACCGGGGAGCTGTTTTTT	CASSPFQATGELFF
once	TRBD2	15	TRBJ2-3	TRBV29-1	TGCAGCGTCTGTGAAGTAGCGGGTGGGACAGATACGCAGTATTTT	CSVCEVAGGTDTQYF
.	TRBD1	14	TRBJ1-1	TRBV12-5	TGTGCTACGAGGTCGGGACAGATAAACACTGAAGCTTTCTTT	CATRSGQINTEAFF
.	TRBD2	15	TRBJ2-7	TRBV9	TGTGCCAGCAGCGTAGGGGCGGGAGGCTCCTACGAGCAGTACTTC	CASSVGAGGSYEQYF
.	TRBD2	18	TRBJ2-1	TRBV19	TGTGCCAGTAGTATAGATCTGCTAGCGGTGGGGTCCTACAATGAGCAGTTCTTC	CASSIDLLAVGSYNEQFF
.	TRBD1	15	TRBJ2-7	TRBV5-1	TGCGCCAGCAGCTCCTCCGGGACAGGTTCCTACGAGCAGTACTTC	CASSSSGTGSYEQYF
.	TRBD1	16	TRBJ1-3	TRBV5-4	TGTGCCAGCAGCTTCGGCAGGGGGATCGATGGAAACACCATATATTTT	CASSFGRGIDGNTIYF
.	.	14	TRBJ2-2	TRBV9	TGTGCCAGCAGCGTATCGGGGTGGACCGGGGAGCTGTTTTTT	CASSVSGWTGELFF
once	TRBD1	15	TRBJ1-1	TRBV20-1	TGCAGTGCTAGTACTCACAGGGGGATGAACACTGAAGCTTTCTTT	CSASTHRGMNTEAFF
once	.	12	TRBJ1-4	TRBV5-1	TGCGCCAGCAGACAGGGTGGTGAAAAACTGTTTTTT	CASRQGGEKLFF